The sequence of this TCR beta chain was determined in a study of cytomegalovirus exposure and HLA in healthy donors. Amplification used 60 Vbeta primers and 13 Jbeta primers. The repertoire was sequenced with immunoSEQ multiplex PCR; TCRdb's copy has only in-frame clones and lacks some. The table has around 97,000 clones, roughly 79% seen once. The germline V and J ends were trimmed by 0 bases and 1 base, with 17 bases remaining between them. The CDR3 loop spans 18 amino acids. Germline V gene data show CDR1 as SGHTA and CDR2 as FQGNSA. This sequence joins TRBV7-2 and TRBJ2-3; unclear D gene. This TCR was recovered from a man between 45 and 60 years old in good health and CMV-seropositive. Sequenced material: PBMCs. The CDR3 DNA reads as TGTGCCAGCAGCTTAGCGCCAGCAGGTCCCATAGGCACAGATACGCAGTATTTT. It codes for CASSLAPAGPIGTDTQYF.